A single sample gave rise to the 16 T cell receptor beta chains below, sequenced in a study of blood T cell repertoires in COVID-19. Here immunoSEQ multiplex PCR was the method, and the copy in TCRdb shows in-frame clones only, minus some. Here the sample spans 210,000 or so clones, roughly 80% being singletons. Material for sequencing was PBMCs or T cells enriched from blood (not recorded which). All receptors come from a man aged 60 to 69 who had recovered from COVID-19.

The chain is built from TRBV9 and TRBJ2-5; 12 bases are a match to TRBD2. With 0 bases clipped from V and 4 bases from J, the junction kept 7 bases outside the gene matches. The CDR3 runs 17 residues. Germline V gene data show CDR1 as SGDLS and CDR2 as YYNGEE. The CDR3 loop is CASSVGLAGAVGETQYF. The CDR3 DNA is TGTGCCAGCAGCGTAGGACTAGCGGGGGCAGTGGGAGAGACCCAGTACTTC.

As regards this clone: This clone may be a read error of a much larger clone one base away. Other DNA sequences of this sample code for an identical CDR3. DNA for the CDR3: TGTGCCAGTAGTATAGCGGGGGGTAACAATGAGCAGTTCTTC. Translated: CASSIAGGNNEQFF. The gene calls are TRBV19 and TRBJ2-1, with 7 bases that match TRBD2. Germline V lookup: CDR1 LNHDA, CDR2 SQIVND (reference sequence). There are 14 residues in the CDR3. V lost 1 base to trimming and J lost 5 bases; unmatched junction nucleotides: 2.

The chain has TRBV18 and TRBJ1-5; D gene ambiguous. The CDR3 loop spans 17 amino acids. Germline lookup yields CDR1 KGHSH and CDR2 LQKENI. V lost 0 bases, J lost 2 bases, and 14 bases lay in between. CDR3 in DNA: TGTGCCAGCTCACCACCGGGAGGGTCCTCTCGCAATCAGCCCCAGCATTTT. Encoded protein: CASSPPGGSSRNQPQHF.

The chain carries TRBV10-3 and TRBJ1-1; D possibly corresponds to TRBD1 (6 bases). V was clipped by 3 bases and J by 8 bases, with 10 bases between them. The CDR3 is made up of 12 amino acids. Per germline, CDR1 ENHRY and CDR2 SYGVKD. The CDR3 protein is CAISDPDREAFF. The CDR3 DNA reads as TGTGCCATCAGTGACCCAGACAGGGAAGCTTTCTTT.

The chain uses TRBV19 and TRBJ2-7; the match to TRBD2 covers 12 bases. Germline-derived CDR1 and CDR2 are LNHDA and SQIVND (reference sequence). The CDR3 covers 14 residues. Trimming cost V 6 bases and J 1 base; bases outside gene matches: 1. Here the CDR3 DNA reads TGTGCCAGTAGGACTAGCGGGGGATCCTACGAGCAGTACTTC. It encodes CASRTSGGSYEQYF. The full variable domain, in which reference TRBV19 and TRBJ2-7 provide the parts outside the CDR3, is DGGITQSPKYLFRKEGQNVTLSCEQNLNHDAMYWYRQDPGQGLRLIYYSQIVNDFQKGDIAEGYSVSREKKESFPLTVTSAQKNPTAFYLCASRTSGGSYEQYFGPGTRLTVT.

The count of this clone is one. The CDR3: CATRRTENTEAFF. CDR3 nucleotides: TGTGCCACCAGGAGGACAGAGAACACTGAAGCTTTCTTT. The chain recombines TRBV24-1 with TRBJ1-1; possibly TRBD1 for D (6 bases). Looked up from germline, CDR1 is KGHDR and CDR2 is SFDVKD. This CDR3 spans 13 amino acids. V lost 7 bases and J 1 base, leaving 9 bases between the germline ends.

The chain links TRBV19 to TRBJ1-2; D uncertain. V was shortened by 3 bases and J by 8 bases, with 10 bases between the two germline ends. Germline values: CDR1 LNHDA, CDR2 SQIVND (reference sequence). This CDR3 region has 12 residues. CDR3 protein: CASSIMGNGYTF. The CDR3 region has the DNA TGTGCCAGTAGTATCATGGGCAACGGCTACACCTTC.

This clone came up once. The chain uses TRBV4-3 and TRBJ2-7, with TRBD1 matching 9 bases. V gave up 0 bases and J gave up 0 bases; unmatched junction bases: 3. Germline assignment: CDR1 LGHNA and CDR2 YSLEER. CDR3 length: 16 residues. This CDR3 is CASSQEDRGISYEQYF. For the CDR3, the DNA is TGCGCCAGCAGCCAAGAAGACAGGGGGATCTCCTACGAGCAGTACTTC.

The chain carries TRBV27 and TRBJ2-1; 10 bases fit TRBD1. The V gene end was trimmed by 5 bases and the J gene end by 7 bases; junction bases not matched to a gene: 8. The CDR3 extends over 15 amino acids. Germline CDR1 and CDR2: MNHEY and SMNVEV (reference sequence). The CDR3 DNA sequence: TGTGCCAGCAGTAAGGGGACAGGGGCCGTGAATGAGCAGTTCTTC. The encoded protein is CASSKGTGAVNEQFF.

V gene TRBV2 combines with J gene TRBJ2-1; 8 bases match TRBD1. This CDR3 is built from 14 residues. Germline values: CDR1 SNHLY, CDR2 FYNNEI. Unmatched junction bases numbered 8, after V lost 8 bases and J lost 5 bases. CDR3 residues: CASSDRGYNNEQFF. The CDR3 nucleotides read TGTGCCAGCTCCGACAGGGGTTACAACAATGAGCAGTTCTTC.

The chain couples TRBV10-3 to TRBJ2-3; 9 nucleotides match TRBD2. V was clipped by 3 bases and J by 5 bases; unmatched bases: 3. Germline V CDR1 and CDR2: ENHRY, SYGVKD. The CDR3 spans 14 residues. The DNA for the CDR3 is TGTGCCATCAGTGACAGCGGGGGGAAAGATACGCAGTATTTT. This gives the protein CAISDSGGKDTQYF.

This sequence joins TRBV15 and TRBJ1-4; TRBD1 aligns across 11 bases. The germline CDR1 and CDR2 sequences are LNHNV and YYDKDF (reference sequence). This CDR3 region has 14 residues. J gave up 10 bases and V 0 bases, and 1 base lay outside the gene matches. The CDR3 loop reads CATSREGQGGKLFF. As DNA, the CDR3 is TGTGCCACCAGCAGAGAGGGACAGGGGGGAAAACTGTTTTTT. The variable domain in full, with the rest retrieved from reference TRBV15 and TRBJ1-4, is DAMVIQNPRYQVTQFGKPVTLSCSQTLNHNVMYWYQQKSSQAPKLLFHYYDKDFNNEADTPDNFQSRRPNTSFCFLDIRSPGLGDTAMYLCATSREGQGGKLFFGSGTQLSVL.

The chain couples TRBV11-2 to TRBJ2-2, with TRBD1 identical over 7 bases. The CDR3 contains 16 residues. Per germline, CDR1 SGHAT and CDR2 FQNNGV. The trim removed 3 bases at V and 4 bases at J, leaving 8 bases unmatched. The CDR3 nucleotides read TGTGCCAGCAGCTTGAGACAGGGAGAGGTCACCGGGGAGCTGTTTTTT. Its protein is CASSLRQGEVTGELFF.

The V and J genes are TRBV9 and TRBJ2-6; perhaps TRBD1 as D (6 bases). The germline V gene has CDR1 SGDLS and CDR2 YYNGEE. Trimming stripped 0 bases from V and 0 bases from J, with 13 bases between. This CDR3 has 18 amino acids. The DNA of the CDR3 is TGTGCCAGCAGCGTAGCTACAGGGTGGAGCTCTGGGGCCAACGTCCTGACTTTC. Translating gives CASSVATGWSSGANVLTF.

The rearrangement uses TRBV11-3 and TRBJ2-7; perhaps TRBD2 as D (6 bases). The germline CDR1 and CDR2 sequences are SGHNT and YENEEA. This CDR3 is 16 amino acids long. Trimming pared 3 bases from V and 2 bases from J, leaving 17 bases between. The CDR3 DNA follows: TGTGCCAGCAGCTTTCTTGGGGGGTCGTCAACCTACGAGCAGTACTTC. As protein: CASSFLGGSSTYEQYF.

This chain uses TRBV7-9 with TRBJ1-4; no reliable D call. The V end was cut by 1 base, the J end by 4 bases, with 10 bases between. The CDR3 contains 15 residues. Germline V gene data show CDR1 as SEHNR and CDR2 as FQNEAQ (reference sequence). In DNA, the CDR3 is TGTGCCAGCAGCTTAGGACTGATGGATAATGAAAAACTGTTTTTT. Its translation: CASSLGLMDNEKLFF. Complete variable domain (other parts from reference TRBV7-9 and TRBJ1-4): DTGVSQNPRHKITKRGQNVTFRCDPISEHNRLYWYRQTLGQGPEFLTYFQNEAQLEKSRLLSDRFSAERPKGSFSTLEIQRTEQGDSAMYLCASSLGLMDNEKLFFGSGTQLSVL.